Listed here are 19 T cell receptor beta chains from one sample, sequenced in a study of T cells in narcolepsy. Sequencing was performed with immunoSEQ multiplex PCR; in TCRdb, only in-frame clones are kept and a portion is missing. This sample has roughly 30,000 clones, with approximately 78% found just once. Sample: CD45RA- memory CD4+ T cells from PBMCs. The receptors originated from a human donor with narcolepsy.

This chain links TRBV5-1 with TRBJ2-2, with 8 positions matching TRBD2. The CDR3 spans 16 residues. V lost 2 bases to trimming and J lost 1 base; unmatched junction nucleotides: 4. Germline V gives CDR1 SGHRS, CDR2 YFSETQ. The CDR3 nucleotides are TGCGCCAGCAGCTTTTTGAGCGGGGGGAACACCGGGGAGCTGTTTTTT. This translates into CASSFLSGGNTGELFF. The full variable domain, completed using reference TRBV5-1 and TRBJ2-2, is KAGVTQTPRYLIKTRGQQVTLSCSPISGHRSVSWYQQTPGQGLQFLFEYFSETQRNKGNFPGRFSGRQFSNSRSEMNVSTLELGDSALYLCASSFLSGGNTGELFFGEGSRLTVL.

The gene calls are TRBV4-1 and TRBJ2-7, with 8 bases aligning to TRBD2. Germline-derived CDR1 and CDR2 are MGHRA and YSYEKL. The CDR3 sequence is 15 residues long. The junction had 6 bases not matched to a gene; V was cut back by 4 bases and J by 1 base. The CDR3: CASSLITSGSYEQYF. The CDR3 DNA follows: TGCGCCAGCAGCCTCATCACTAGCGGATCCTACGAGCAGTACTTC.

A single count supports this clone. The rearrangement uses TRBV7-9 and TRBJ2-6; tentatively, D is TRBD1 (6 bases). There are 17 residues in the CDR3. The germline CDR1 and CDR2 sequences are SEHNR and FQNEAQ (reference sequence). V lost 2 bases and J 4 bases, leaving 15 bases between the germline ends. CDR3 region: CASSLLGTGTGANVLTF. Written as DNA, the CDR3 is TGTGCCAGCAGCTTATTGGGTACAGGGACCGGGGCCAACGTCCTGACTTTC.

V gene TRBV10-1 combines with J gene TRBJ2-3; D may be TRBD1 or TRBD2 (7 bases each). Germline V gene sequence: CDR1 WNHNN, CDR2 SYGVQD (reference sequence). Trimming removed 6 bases at V and 4 bases at J, with 17 bases between. This CDR3 has 15 residues. CDR3 in amino acids: CASSARQGGADTQYF. The CDR3 nucleotides read TGCGCCAGCAGCGCACGACAGGGAGGGGCAGATACGCAGTATTTT.

The chain employs TRBV2 and TRBJ2-2; 14 bases agree with TRBD2. Trimming took 7 bases from V and 10 from J; bases not matched to a gene: 11. The CDR3 covers 16 residues. The germline CDR1 and CDR2 sequences are SNHLY and FYNNEI. The CDR3 loop is CASTPGLAGGLAELFF. The CDR3 region has the DNA TGTGCCAGCACTCCTGGACTAGCGGGGGGACTAGCGGAGCTGTTTTTT. Variable domain in full (rest from reference TRBV2 and TRBJ2-2): EPEVTQTPSHQVTQMGQEVILRCVPISNHLYFYWYRQILGQKVEFLVSFYNNEISEKSEIFDDQFSVERPDGSNFTLKIRSTKLEDSAMYFCASTPGLAGGLAELFFGEGSRLTVL.

The chain joins TRBV5-8 to TRBJ2-7; possible D gene TRBD2, 6 bases. Trimming cost V 4 bases and J 5 bases, with 16 bases left between them. Looked up from germline, CDR1 is SGHTS and CDR2 is YDEGEE. The CDR3 is 14 residues long. CDR3 in DNA: TGTGCCAGCAGCGGCCAGGGAGGTTTGGACGAGCAGTACTTC. Translated: CASSGQGGLDEQYF.

This chain uses TRBV18 with TRBJ1-1; no clear D. Germline assignment: CDR1 KGHSH and CDR2 LQKENI. The CDR3 has 15 amino acids. Between the trimmed V and J ends, which lost 2 bases and 5 bases, there was a span of 15 bases. As DNA, the CDR3 is TGTGCCAGCTCACCAGCAAGCGGGTGGGGAACTGAAGCTTTCTTT. Its translation: CASSPASGWGTEAFF. The full variable domain, completed using reference TRBV18 and TRBJ1-1, is NAGVMQNPRHLVRRRGQEARLRCSPMKGHSHVYWYRQLPEEGLKFMVYLQKENIIDESGMPKERFSAEFPKEGPSILRIQQVVRGDSAAYFCASSPASGWGTEAFFGQGTRLTVV.

This rearrangement joins TRBV21-1 to TRBJ1-1; no check of the table's D call, TRBD1, against the DNA was made. TRBV21-1 has pseudogene status. This CDR3 comprises 17 residues. Here the CDR3 reads CASSARSRGRVGTEAFF. In DNA, the CDR3 is TGTGCCAGCAGCGCACGCAGTAGGGGTCGGGTGGGAACTGAAGCTTTCTTT.

The chain links TRBV18 to TRBJ1-2; weak D call: TRBD1 (5 bases). This CDR3 is 13 amino acids long. Germline V lookup: CDR1 KGHSH, CDR2 LQKENI. Trimming took off 6 bases at V and 4 bases at J, with 12 bases between the two ends. The CDR3 sequence is CASSPRGGYGYTF. In DNA, the CDR3 is TGTGCCAGCTCCCCCCGGGGGGGCTATGGCTACACCTTC.

The chain's CDR3 is CASSLGSASYNEQFF. CDR3 in DNA: TGTGCCAGCAGCTTGGGGAGCGCCTCCTACAATGAGCAGTTCTTC. The chain couples TRBV5-4 to TRBJ2-1, with D hard to call. CDR3 size: 15 residues. CDR1 SGHNT and CDR2 YYREEE come from the germline V gene (reference sequence). Trimming took 0 bases from V and 0 from J, leaving 7 bases between them.

This clone came up a few times. The chain combines TRBV6-5 with TRBJ1-1, with D possibly matching TRBD1 (5 bases). The CDR3 totals 14 residues. Trimming stripped 10 bases from V and 1 base from J, with 16 bases between. Looked up from germline, CDR1 is MNHEY and CDR2 is SVGAGI. CDR3 region: CATLTETGNTEAFF. The DNA for the CDR3 is TGTGCCACACTGACAGAAACAGGGAACACTGAAGCTTTCTTT.

The genes are TRBV6-5 and TRBJ1-2; TRBD1 aligns across 7 bases. The CDR3 is made up of 13 amino acids. J lost 8 bases, V lost 7 bases, and 10 bases had no gene match. Germline CDR1 and CDR2: MNHEY and SVGAGI. The CDR3 nucleotides read TGTGCCAGCAAGACAACAGGGGAGGGGGGCTACACCTTC. Protein: CASKTTGEGGYTF.

The chain uses TRBV7-6 and TRBJ2-7, with 7 bases fitting TRBD2. The germline gives CDR1 SGHVS, CDR2 FNYEAQ. The CDR3 has 14 residues. The ends lost 4 bases at V and 2 bases at J; junction bases unmatched: 5. The CDR3 reads CASSSTGTTYEQYF. CDR3 sequence (DNA): TGTGCCAGCAGCTCAACCGGGACTACCTACGAGCAGTACTTC. The full variable domain, with the rest looked up from reference TRBV7-6 and TRBJ2-7, is GAGVSQSPRYKVTKRGQDVALRCDPISGHVSLYWYRQALGQGPEFLTYFNYEAQQDKSGLPNDRFSAERPEGSISTLTIQRTEQRDSAMYRCASSSTGTTYEQYFGPGTRLTVT.

V and J are TRBV7-8 and TRBJ1-6, with a weak D call TRBD1 (5 bases). CDR3 size: 15 residues. Germline CDR1 and CDR2: SGHVS and FQNEAQ. V lost 8 bases, J lost 6 bases, and 17 bases lay in between. The CDR3 DNA is TGTGCCAGCGGACTCACACGGGGGAGTAATTCACCCCTCCACTTT. Encoded protein: CASGLTRGSNSPLHF. The full variable domain, its missing parts supplied by reference TRBV7-8 and TRBJ1-6, is GAGVSQSPRYKVAKRGQDVALRCDPISGHVSLFWYQQALGQGPEFLTYFQNEAQLDKSGLPSDRFFAERPEGSVSTLKIQRTQQEDSAVYLCASGLTRGSNSPLHFGNGTRLTVT.

The chain joins TRBV19 to TRBJ2-1; TRBD1 aligns across 7 bases. V lost 4 bases to trimming and J lost 4 bases; unmatched junction nucleotides: 7. The CDR3 sequence is 15 residues long. The V gene's germline CDR1 is LNHDA and CDR2 SQIVND (reference sequence). CDR3 sequence (DNA): TGTGCCAGTAGTAGACAGGGTCCAGCGTACAATGAGCAGTTCTTC. Its translation: CASSRQGPAYNEQFF.

The chain has TRBV30 and TRBJ2-5, with TRBD2 identical over 10 bases. J lost 2 bases, V lost 3 bases, and 12 bases had no gene match. The V gene's germline CDR1 is GTSNPN and CDR2 SVGIG (reference sequence). The CDR3 consists of 17 residues. The DNA for the CDR3 is TGTGCCTGGAGAAGTATGAGCGGGAGGGGGAAACAAGAGACCCAGTACTTC. It codes for CAWRSMSGRGKQETQYF.

The chain carries TRBV7-8 and TRBJ1-1, with D uncertain. V shed 5 bases and J shed 5 bases, with 15 bases lying between them. The CDR3 is 14 amino acids. CDR1 SGHVS and CDR2 FQNEAQ come from the germline V gene. This CDR3 is CASSPTELGTEAFF. CDR3 DNA: TGTGCCAGCAGCCCAACAGAGTTAGGGACTGAAGCTTTCTTT.

The rearrangement uses TRBV5-8 and TRBJ1-6; D unclear. CDR1 is SGHTS and CDR2 is YDEGEE in the germline V gene. CDR3 length equals 15 residues. The V gene lost 1 base and the J gene lost 5 bases, with 10 bases spanning the gap. The chain's CDR3 is CASSLSGINNSPLHF. The CDR3 region has the DNA TGTGCCAGCAGCTTGAGCGGAATTAATAATTCACCCCTCCACTTT. Using reference TRBV5-8 and TRBJ1-6 for the parts outside the CDR3, the full variable domain is EAGVTQSPTHLIKTRGQQATLRCSPISGHTSVYWYQQALGLGLQFLLWYDEGEERNRGNFPPRFSGRQFPNYSSELNVNALELEDSALYLCASSLSGINNSPLHFGNGTRLTVT.

The sample holds one count of this clone. This chain's CDR3 is CASSSWTSGSYEQFF. CDR3 DNA sequence: TGCGCCAGCAGCTCCTGGACTAGCGGGAGCTATGAGCAGTTCTTC. This chain connects TRBV5-1 to TRBJ2-1; 13 bases are shared with TRBD2. The CDR3 is 15 amino acids. With V trimmed by 3 bases and J by 8 bases, 5 bases remained unmatched. The V gene's germline CDR1 is SGHRS and CDR2 YFSETQ.